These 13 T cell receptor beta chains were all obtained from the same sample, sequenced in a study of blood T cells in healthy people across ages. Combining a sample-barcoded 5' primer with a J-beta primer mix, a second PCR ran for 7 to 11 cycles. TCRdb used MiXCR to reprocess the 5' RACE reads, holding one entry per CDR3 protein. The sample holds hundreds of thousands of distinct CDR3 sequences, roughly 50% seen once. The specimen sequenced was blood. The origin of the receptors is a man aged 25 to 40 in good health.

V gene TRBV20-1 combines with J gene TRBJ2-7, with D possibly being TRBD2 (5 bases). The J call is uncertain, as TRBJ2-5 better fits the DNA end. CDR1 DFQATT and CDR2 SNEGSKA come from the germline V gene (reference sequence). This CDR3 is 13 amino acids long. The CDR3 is CSARGVGVETQYF. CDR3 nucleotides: TGCAGTGCTAGAGGGGTGGGAGTCGAGACCCAGTACTTC.

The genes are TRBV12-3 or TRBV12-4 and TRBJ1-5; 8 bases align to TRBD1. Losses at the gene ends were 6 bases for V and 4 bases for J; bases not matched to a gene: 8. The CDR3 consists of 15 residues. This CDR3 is CASRGLDRVNQPQHF. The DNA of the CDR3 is TGTGCCAGCAGGGGTCTGGACAGGGTAAATCAGCCCCAGCATTTT.

The CDR3 here is CASSPQGTLTDTQYF. The CDR3 DNA reads as TGTGCCAGCAGCCCGCAGGGGACGCTCACAGATACGCAGTATTTT. The chain has TRBV7-3 and TRBJ2-3; TRBD1 is a possible D gene (6 bases). V was shortened by 5 bases and J by 2 bases, with 14 bases between the two germline ends. From germline, CDR1 is SGHTA and CDR2 FQGTGA. The CDR3 totals 15 residues.

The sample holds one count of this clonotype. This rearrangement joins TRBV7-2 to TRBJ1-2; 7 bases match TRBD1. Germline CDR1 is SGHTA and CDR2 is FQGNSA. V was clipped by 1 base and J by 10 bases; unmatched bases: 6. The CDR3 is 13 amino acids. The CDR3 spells CASSLGSQGTYTF. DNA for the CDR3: TGTGCCAGCAGCTTAGGCTCACAGGGGACCTACACCTTC.

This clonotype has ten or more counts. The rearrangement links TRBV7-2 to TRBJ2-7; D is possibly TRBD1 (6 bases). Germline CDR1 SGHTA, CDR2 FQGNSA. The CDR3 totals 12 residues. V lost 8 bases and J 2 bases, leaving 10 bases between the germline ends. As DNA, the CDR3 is TGTGCCAGCTCACAGGGAGCCTACGAGCAGTACTTC. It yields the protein CASSQGAYEQYF.

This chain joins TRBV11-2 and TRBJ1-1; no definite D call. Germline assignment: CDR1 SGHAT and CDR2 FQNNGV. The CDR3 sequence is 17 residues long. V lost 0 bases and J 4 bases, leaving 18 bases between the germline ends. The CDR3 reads CASSLDLLGLRFTEAFF. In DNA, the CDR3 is TGTGCCAGCAGCTTAGACCTCCTCGGCCTACGATTCACTGAAGCTTTCTTT.

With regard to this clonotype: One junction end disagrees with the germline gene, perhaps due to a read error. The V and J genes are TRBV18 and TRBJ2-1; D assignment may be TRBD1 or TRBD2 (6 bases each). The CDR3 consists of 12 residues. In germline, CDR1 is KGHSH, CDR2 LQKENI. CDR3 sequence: CASAPGAVEQFF. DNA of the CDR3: TGTGCCAGCGCACCGGGGGCCGTTGAGCAGTTCTTC.

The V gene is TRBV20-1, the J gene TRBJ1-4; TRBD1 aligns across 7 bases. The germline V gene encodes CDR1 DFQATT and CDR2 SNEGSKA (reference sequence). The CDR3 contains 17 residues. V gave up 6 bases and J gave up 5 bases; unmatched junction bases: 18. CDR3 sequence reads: CSAVLLWTGQLNEKLFF. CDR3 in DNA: TGCAGTGCCGTACTACTCTGGACGGGACAGCTAAATGAAAAACTGTTTTTT.

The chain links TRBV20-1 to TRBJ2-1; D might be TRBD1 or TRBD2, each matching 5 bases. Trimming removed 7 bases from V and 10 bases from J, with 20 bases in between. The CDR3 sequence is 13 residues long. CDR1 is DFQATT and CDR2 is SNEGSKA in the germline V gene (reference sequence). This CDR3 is CSGSNQGAREQFF. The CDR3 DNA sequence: TGCAGTGGATCCAACCAGGGAGCAAGAGAGCAGTTCTTC.

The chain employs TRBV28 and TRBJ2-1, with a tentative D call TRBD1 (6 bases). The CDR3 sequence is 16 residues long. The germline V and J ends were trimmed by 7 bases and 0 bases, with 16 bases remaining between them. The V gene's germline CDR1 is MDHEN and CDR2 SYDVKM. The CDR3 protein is CASTPPRTVSYNEQFF. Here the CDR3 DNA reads TGTGCCAGCACTCCCCCGCGGACAGTCTCCTACAATGAGCAGTTCTTC.

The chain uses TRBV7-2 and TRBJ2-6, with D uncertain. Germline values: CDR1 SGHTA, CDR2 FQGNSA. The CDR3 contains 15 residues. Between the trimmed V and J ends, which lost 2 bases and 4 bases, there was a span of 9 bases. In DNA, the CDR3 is TGTGCCAGCAGCTTACGTACACCCGGGGCCAACGTCCTGACTTTC. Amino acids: CASSLRTPGANVLTF.

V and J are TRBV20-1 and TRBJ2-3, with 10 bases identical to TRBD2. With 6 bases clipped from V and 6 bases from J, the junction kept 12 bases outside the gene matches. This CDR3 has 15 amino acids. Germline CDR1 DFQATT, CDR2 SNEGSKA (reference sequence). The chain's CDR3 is CSAQKREGTHDTQYF. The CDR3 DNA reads TGCAGTGCCCAGAAGCGGGAGGGAACCCACGATACGCAGTATTTT.

The CDR3 DNA follows: TGCAGTGCTAGAGATGGGGGGCGGGGACAGGACTTGGGGACCCAGTACTTC. This sequence encodes CSARDGGRGQDLGTQYF. The chain combines TRBV20-1 with TRBJ2-5, with 8 positions matching TRBD1. Trimming at V came to 0 bases and at J to 7 bases, leaving 16 bases not matched to a gene. Germline CDR1 reads DFQATT; CDR2 reads SNEGSKA (reference sequence). The CDR3 loop spans 17 amino acids.